This T cell receptor beta chain was found in a study of blood T cell repertoires in COVID-19 (dated by TCRdb to 2018 to 2020). About the full investigation: The collaborator samples originated in the United States, Italy and Spain and spanned the acute and convalescent phases of COVID-19. The dataset comprised deeply sampled blood TCRbeta repertoires from subjects exposed to, actively infected with, or recovered from COVID-19. Samples came from the ongoing ImmuneRACE study (first 160 participants) plus 1,254 subjects from 6 global collaborators. Sample metadata almost always included a de-identified subject ID, COVID-19 status, age in years and sex. HLA class I and class II types, where available, came from metadata supplied by the sample provider rather than from assay-based typing. The repertoires were released in a freely available public database meant as a resource for research on the immune response to SARS-CoV-2. The material from the prospective study consisted of cDNA or gDNA derived from T cells, B-cell-depleted T cells, or PBMCs. Study-wide conclusions, independent of this receptor: Clinical and demographic metadata were provided uncurated, with the amount varying by source and participant.

Participants in the prospective study were enrolled through a virtual design, were aged about 18 to 100 years, and lived in approximately 25 United States geographic areas. Cohort assignment in the prospective study relied on participant-reported clinical history from a screening survey and a study questionnaire. Each participant in the prospective study had whole blood, serum and a nasopharyngeal or oropharyngeal swab collected by mobile phlebotomists. Participants in the prospective study had the option to provide additional blood draws and questionnaires over a roughly 2-month period. Before DNA extraction, prospective study blood samples were shipped either frozen or at room temperature. The immunoSEQ Assay, a bias-controlled multiplex PCR, was used to amplify TCRbeta CDR3 regions from genomic DNA. The study's processing was this. The number of nucleated cells in each sample was estimated from the amplification of reference gene primers within the assay. To quantify the absolute abundance of each unique TCRbeta CDR3 rearrangement, sequence reads were collapsed and filtered. For each sample, productive Simpson clonality was calculated as the square root of Simpson's diversity index across productive rearrangements. The source is immuneACCESS, and TCRdb retained only in-frame sequences with V and J called. Part of the clones is not carried over; for the studies checked, unresolved V genes explain less than half of this, and the remainder is unexplained. V and J calls and clone size follow that table, whereas D and trimming were derived from the DNA. Present in this sample are approximately 140,000 clones, roughly 90% of which were seen just once. Together, the top ten hold around 1.3% of the sample.

As to this clone: Its antigen remains unidentified. There are no base qualities to consult, and no much larger clone falls within one base.

Reading from cysteine to phenylalanine, the CDR3 counts 13 amino acids. Only the CDR3 DNA stays, 39 bases, in frame from base 1. The germline V gene encodes CDR1 SGHNT and CDR2 YENEEA. V drops 2 bases and J drops 8 bases, leaving 12 bases in between. The sequencing input was PBMCs or T cells enriched from blood (not recorded which). The sequence came from a woman under 40 with acute COVID-19. The V and J segments used are TRBV11-3 and TRBJ2-5; possibly the D gene is TRBD2, per 5 matching bases. The encoded CDR3 is CASSLTSGGTQYF. The nucleotide sequence reads TGTGCCAGCAGCTTAACCAGCGGCGGTACCCAGTACTTC. With all but the CDR3 taken from the reference TRBV11-3 and TRBJ2-5 genes, the full variable domain is: EAGVVQSPRYKIIEKKQPVAFWCNPISGHNTLYWYLQNLGQGPELLIRYENEEAVDDSQLPKDRFSAERLKGVDSTLKIQPAELGDSAVYLCASSLTSGGTQYFGPGTRLLVL.